This is a list of T cell receptor beta chains from one sample in a study of shared clonotypes between healthy human individuals. Profiling relied on immunoSEQ multiplex PCR, and the TCRdb table lists in-frame clones only, not all of them. The sample yields roughly 1.5 million clones, around 98% seen once. Sequencing input: naive CD4+ T cells sorted from blood. The receptors were sampled from a man aged 30 to 45 in good health. Each CDR3 is given with its conserved first and last residue.

TRBJ1-2	TRBV7-2	CASSSQGGDGYTF
TRBJ1-2	TRBV18	CASSPNYGYTF
TRBJ1-2	TRBV5-1	CASSLTGTRGYTF
TRBJ2-7	TRBV30	CAWSIGGVGYEQYF
TRBJ2-2	TRBV28	CASSSPGQGIHTGELFF
TRBJ1-2	TRBV5-1	CASSLARDRVGGYTF
TRBJ1-5	TRBV6-1	CASSEVRYPYSNQPQHF
TRBJ2-5	TRBV6-6	CASSYSARSTRETQYF
TRBJ2-7	TRBV2	CAILRLSSYEQYF
TRBJ1-4	TRBV28	CASSFDRGRWEKLFF
TRBJ2-7	TRBV20-1	CSGQGSYEQYF
TRBJ2-5	TRBV15	CATSRLGTGEETQYF
TRBJ2-5	TRBV5-1	CASSLTMGQETQYF
TRBJ2-3	TRBV19	CASSTQGGGTDTQYF
TRBJ1-2	TRBV5-1	CASSRYQGPNYGYTF
TRBJ2-7	TRBV7-6	CASSLAGTGTYEQYF
TRBJ1-2	TRBV18	CASSPKGGYGYTF
TRBJ2-7	TRBV6-5	CASSRPTGLGDEQYF
TRBJ2-7	TRBV5-6	CASSVTGTYEQYF
TRBJ1-5	TRBV28	CASSLLGQPQHF
TRBJ2-1	TRBV5-1	CASSLNNEQFF
TRBJ2-7	TRBV6-5	CASRKLAETYEQYF
TRBJ1-5	TRBV7-8	CASSQGVANQPQHF
TRBJ2-7	TRBV27	CASSPGTSSRSYEQYF
TRBJ2-2	TRBV5-1	CASMRDRINTGELFF
TRBJ2-2	TRBV4-1	CASSHAGTGGPSTGELFF
TRBJ2-3	TRBV15	CATSAPDEQYF